These 17 T cell receptor beta chains originate from one sample sequenced in a study of blood T cell repertoires in COVID-19. Libraries were prepared by immunoSEQ multiplex PCR; TCRdb keeps only in-frame clonotypes and omits some of them. The sample lists roughly 170,000 clones; approximately 82% were seen once. The sequencing sample was made of PBMCs or T cells enriched from blood (not recorded which). These TCRs come from a woman between 45 and 60 years old who had recovered from COVID-19.

The gene calls are TRBV24-1 and TRBJ2-1; TRBD2 aligns across 12 bases. CDR1 KGHDR and CDR2 SFDVKD come from the germline V gene. V trimming: 3 bases; J trimming: 7 bases; junction bases outside the gene matches: 3. This CDR3 has 15 residues. The CDR3: CATSDRTSGINEQFF. For the CDR3, the DNA is TGTGCCACCAGTGATAGGACTAGCGGGATAAATGAGCAGTTCTTC.

This rearrangement joins TRBV7-8 to TRBJ1-4; 10 positions agree with TRBD1. V lost 6 bases, J lost 6 bases, and 7 bases stayed unmatched. The CDR3 extends over 15 amino acids. Germline CDR1 is SGHVS and CDR2 is FQNEAQ. The CDR3 sequence: CASRRKGTGDEKLFF. The CDR3 nucleotides read TGTGCCAGCAGACGAAAGGGGACAGGGGATGAAAAACTGTTTTTT.

This clone was observed a few times. The chain has TRBV28 and TRBJ2-1, with 13 bases aligning to TRBD2. The CDR3 runs to 16 residues. Germline CDR1 MDHEN, CDR2 SYDVKM. Trimming cost V 6 bases and J 8 bases; bases outside gene matches: 10. The CDR3 is CASSLGRTSGRYEQFF. Written as DNA, the CDR3 is TGTGCCAGCAGCCTAGGGAGGACTAGCGGGAGATATGAGCAGTTCTTC.

The V and J genes are TRBV5-1 and TRBJ1-4; D is unresolved. Trimming took 0 bases from V and 8 from J, leaving 11 bases between them. This CDR3 is 14 amino acids long. Germline V gives CDR1 SGHRS, CDR2 YFSETQ. The DNA of the CDR3 is TGCGCCAGCAGCTTGGGGGAAGAGGGAGAAAAACTGTTTTTT. Encoded protein: CASSLGEEGEKLFF.

V is TRBV5-1 and J is TRBJ2-2; 8 bases fit TRBD2. Per germline, CDR1 SGHRS and CDR2 YFSETQ. The CDR3 has 16 residues. The J segment lost 9 bases and the V segment lost 3 bases, leaving 13 bases of the junction unmatched. The CDR3 region has the DNA TGCGCCAGCAGCTGGGCTCCGGGACTAGGTACCCGGGAGCTGTTTTTT. It translates to CASSWAPGLGTRELFF.

The J gene is TRBJ1-5, the V gene TRBV7-2, with a tentative D call TRBD1 (6 bases). CDR1 and CDR2 from the germline V gene are SGHTA and FQGNSA. The CDR3 runs 17 residues. V gave up 4 bases and J gave up 0 bases, with 16 bases separating them. The CDR3 bases are TGTGCCAGCAGCTCCATCGGACAGCCTTATAGCAATCAGCCCCAGCATTTT. It encodes CASSSIGQPYSNQPQHF.

This clone was seen just once. The rearrangement joins TRBV7-2 to TRBJ2-7; the D is unclear. The V end was cut by 0 bases, the J end by 12 bases, with 15 bases between. Germline CDR1 is SGHTA and CDR2 is FQGNSA. This CDR3 has 13 amino acids. The CDR3 DNA follows: TGTGCCAGCAGCTTAGCGGCCAGCAGCTGGGCGTACTTC. The encoded protein is CASSLAASSWAYF.

This chain connects TRBV7-3 to TRBJ2-7, with TRBD2 as a possible D gene (6 bases). Germline CDR1 and CDR2: SGHTA and FQGTGA. V lost 5 bases and J lost 3, with 14 bases in between. CDR3 size: 14 residues. CDR3 residues: CASSLGGVGYEQYF. The CDR3 DNA sequence: TGTGCCAGCAGCCTAGGAGGGGTGGGCTACGAGCAGTACTTC.

This clone occurred once. The chain carries TRBV30 and TRBJ2-1; D is ambiguous. The CDR3 has 14 residues. V shed 0 bases and J shed 4 bases, with 10 bases lying between them. CDR1 is GTSNPN and CDR2 is SVGIG in the germline V gene (reference sequence). CDR3 sequence (DNA): TGTGCCTGGAGTGTACGTCCGGTATACAATGAGCAGTTCTTC. Translated: CAWSVRPVYNEQFF.

J is TRBJ2-7 and V is TRBV4-1; TRBD2 agrees at 10 bases. The germline CDR1 and CDR2 sequences are MGHRA and YSYEKL. Unmatched junction bases numbered 12, after V lost 4 bases and J lost 0 bases. The CDR3 length is 18 residues. The CDR3 DNA sequence: TGCGCCAGCAGCCGAAATGGGGATAGCGGGAGGTTCTCCTACGAGCAGTACTTC. The encoded protein is CASSRNGDSGRFSYEQYF.

The chain joins TRBV7-9 to TRBJ2-1; maybe TRBD1 (5 bases). V lost 8 bases to trimming and J lost 5 bases, with 10 bases between them. The germline V gene has CDR1 SEHNR and CDR2 FQNEAQ (reference sequence). The CDR3 length is 12 residues. Here the CDR3 DNA reads TGTGCCAGCGGGGCGGTAGACAATGAGCAGTTCTTC. Residues: CASGAVDNEQFF. The variable domain in full, completed from reference TRBV7-9 and TRBJ2-1, reads DTGVSQNPRHKITKRGQNVTFRCDPISEHNRLYWYRQTLGQGPEFLTYFQNEAQLEKSRLLSDRFSAERPKGSFSTLEIQRTEQGDSAMYLCASGAVDNEQFFGPGTRLTVL.

J is TRBJ1-5 and V is TRBV15; 9 bases line up with TRBD1. V lost 4 bases and J lost 3; bases outside the gene matches: 7. The CDR3 totals 16 residues. Germline V CDR1 and CDR2: LNHNV, YYDKDF (reference sequence). The CDR3 sequence is CATSTPDRGYNQPQHF. CDR3 nucleotide sequence: TGTGCCACCAGCACCCCCGACAGGGGGTACAATCAGCCCCAGCATTTT.

This clone has a handful of counts. J is TRBJ2-5 and V is TRBV3-1 (or the pseudogene TRBV3-2); 7 bases line up with TRBD1. V dropped 5 bases and J dropped 2; count of bases not matched to a gene: 5. This CDR3 is 14 amino acids long. The germline V gene encodes CDR1 LGHDT and CDR2 YNNKEL (reference sequence). The CDR3 region has the DNA TGTGCCAGCAGCAGCGACAGGGTACAAGAGACCCAGTACTTC. It is translated as CASSSDRVQETQYF.

This chain joins TRBV7-2 and TRBJ2-7; TRBD2 matches 10 bases. CDR3 length: 15 amino acids. Germline CDR1 SGHTA, CDR2 FQGNSA. V lost 3 bases to trimming and J lost 4 bases; unmatched junction nucleotides: 6. CDR3 bases: TGTGCCAGCAGCTTGTGGACTAGCGGAGCTTACGAGCAGTACTTC. Amino acid sequence: CASSLWTSGAYEQYF.

The V gene is TRBV6-5, the J gene TRBJ2-1, with TRBD2 matching 9 bases. This CDR3 spans 15 amino acids. The J segment lost 5 bases and the V segment lost 5 bases, leaving 7 bases of the junction unmatched. Germline CDR1 MNHEY, CDR2 SVGAGI. The CDR3 protein is CASSPGTSPHNEQFF. For the CDR3, the DNA is TGTGCCAGCAGTCCCGGGACTAGCCCCCACAATGAGCAGTTCTTC.

This sequence joins TRBV7-9 and TRBJ1-6, with TRBD1 matching 9 bases. V dropped 5 bases and J dropped 7; count of bases not matched to a gene: 6. CDR1 and CDR2 from the germline V gene are SEHNR and FQNEAQ (reference sequence). This CDR3 contains 15 residues. CDR3 sequence reads: CASSPRDRENSPLHF. The CDR3 nucleotides are TGTGCCAGCAGCCCGCGGGACAGGGAAAATTCACCCCTCCACTTT.

The CDR3 DNA is TGTGCCAGCAGCTTAGCTTTGCAGGCCGGAGATACGCAGTATTTT. Translated, it gives CASSLALQAGDTQYF. The V and J genes are TRBV7-9 and TRBJ2-3; D is uncertain. The germline gives CDR1 SEHNR, CDR2 FQNEAQ (reference sequence). The V gene lost 0 bases and the J gene lost 5 bases, with 12 bases spanning the gap. The CDR3 runs to 15 residues.